The following is a TCR beta chain sequence with its context. This record comes from a study of cytomegalovirus exposure and HLA in healthy donors. This table comes from immunoSEQ multiplex PCR, and its TCRdb copy is limited to in-frame clones, with some not included. The sample lists roughly 75,000 clones, approximately 93% seen once, with 2% to 2.5% in the top ten. V lost 8 bases and J 0 bases, leaving 16 bases between the germline ends. Germline CDR1 is SEHNR and CDR2 is FQNEAQ (reference sequence). The CDR3 extends over 15 amino acids. V gene TRBV7-9 combines with J gene TRBJ1-1; a weak D match, TRBD1 (5 bases). The origin of this receptor is a woman aged 18-29 years in good health and CMV-seronegative. The sample taken for sequencing was PBMCs. The CDR3 DNA sequence: TGTGCCAGCGTCTGGGACGGGGGTATGAACACTGAAGCTTTCTTT. It encodes CASVWDGGMNTEAFF.